The T cell receptor (beta chain) under discussion was sequenced for a study of beta chain features in type 1 diabetes. Since all of the isolated RNA was reverse transcribed, expressed TCRB transcripts were what got sequenced. The method was immunoSEQ multiplex PCR; TCRdb's version includes in-frame clones alone and lacks a portion of them. The sample shows approximately 200,000 clones, around 10% of them seen only once. Trimming took 4 bases from V and 1 from J; bases not matched to a gene: 3. The length of the CDR3 is 15 residues. CDR1 is MNHEY and CDR2 is SVGAGI in the germline V gene. Each of the CD4+ naive, central memory, regulatory and stem cell-like memory populations was sorted via CD45RO/CCR7/CD25/CD127/CD95/CD27. This clone was observed a few times.

The genes are TRBV6-5 and TRBJ1-5; TRBD1 aligns across 8 bases. Sequencing was done on a sample of naive CD4+ T cells from blood. The TCR comes from a woman under 30 in good health. In DNA, the CDR3 is TGTGCCAGCAGTTCGCAGGGGGCGAGCAATCAGCCCCAGCATTTT. Protein sequence: CASSSQGASNQPQHF.